This TCR beta chain was identified during a study of T-cell reconstitution after alpha-beta-depleted transplantation in children. Findings and limits, study-wide: Two months or so post-transplant, alpha-beta T cells reportedly derived from several hundred expanded graft clones. T-cell counts and diversity were attributed mostly to newly produced T cells one year after transplant.

Unique molecular identifiers featured in how the TCRbeta library was prepared. TCRdb ran MiXCR on the PCR reads and lists one entry per CDR3 protein. The sample lists around 440,000 distinct CDR3 sequences; about 16% were seen once. Comment on this clonotype: Its antigen is unidentified.

V was pared by 4 bases and J by 4 bases, with 7 bases of the junction left unmatched. From germline, CDR1 is SGHKS and CDR2 YYEKEE (reference sequence). The CDR3 has 15 residues. The rearrangement joins TRBV5-5 to TRBJ2-1; 8 bases fit TRBD2. The sample in question was PBMCs, mostly from graft donor cells, obtained 360 days after TCRalphabeta/CD19-depleted stem cell transplant. The receptor was isolated from a boy younger than two who had a stem cell transplant for Wiskott-Aldrich syndrome, so the T cells may come from the graft donor. This CDR3 reads CASSLERGTYNEQFF. As DNA, the CDR3 is TGTGCCAGCAGCCTAGAGCGGGGGACTTACAATGAGCAGTTCTTC.